Reported below is one T cell receptor beta chain. Its cognate antigen is unknown. V lost 2 bases and J lost 3; bases outside the gene matches: 8. Germline V gene data show CDR1 as SGHTA and CDR2 as FQGNSA. The CDR3 is 16 amino acids. This entry belongs to a study of Ad26.COV2.S vaccination and SARS-CoV-2 variants. Findings of the study overall: Substantial breadth was reportedly displayed by spike-specific CD8+ and CD4+ T cell responses after vaccination. People who got the vaccine had more spike-specific TCR breadth than people who got placebo.

Using immunoSEQ multiplex PCR, the repertoire was profiled, and TCRdb retains in-frame clones only, with some absent. The sample gives 330,000 or so clones, roughly 88% of which show up once; over 5% is in the top ten. Regarding treatment: approximately 18 received Ad26.COV2.S at low or high dose, single or two shots; a few received placebo; per-sample allocation not given. Sampling happened 63 days after the first vaccine or placebo injection. The sequence was obtained from a person aged 18-60 years who received the Ad26.COV2.S COVID-19 vaccine or a placebo. The material was peripheral blood, obtained in a trial of Ad26.COV2.S vaccine versus placebo. This rearrangement joins TRBV7-2 to TRBJ2-3; the match to TRBD2 covers 7 bases. The CDR3 spells CASSLYPGGWTDTQYF. The DNA for the CDR3 is TGTGCCAGCAGCTTATATCCGGGAGGATGGACAGATACGCAGTATTTT.